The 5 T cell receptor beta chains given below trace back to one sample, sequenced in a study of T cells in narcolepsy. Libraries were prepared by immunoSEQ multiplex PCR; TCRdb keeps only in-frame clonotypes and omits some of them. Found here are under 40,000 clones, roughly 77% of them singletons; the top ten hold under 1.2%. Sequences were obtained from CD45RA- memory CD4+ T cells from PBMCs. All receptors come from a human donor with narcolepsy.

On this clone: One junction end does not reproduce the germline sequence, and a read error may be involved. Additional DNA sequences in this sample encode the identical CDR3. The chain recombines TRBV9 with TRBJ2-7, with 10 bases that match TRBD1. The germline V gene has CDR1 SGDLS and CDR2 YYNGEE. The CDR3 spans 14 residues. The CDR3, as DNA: TGCGCCAGCAGCACACTGACAGGGGGCGGCGAGCAGTACTTC. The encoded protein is CASSTLTGGGEQYF.

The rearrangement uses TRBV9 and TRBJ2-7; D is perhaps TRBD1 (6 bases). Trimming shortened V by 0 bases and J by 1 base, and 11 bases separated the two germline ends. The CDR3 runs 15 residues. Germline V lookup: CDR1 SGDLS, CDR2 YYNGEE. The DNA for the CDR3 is TGTGCCAGCAGCGTAGAGCAGGGGCCTTCCTACGAGCAGTACTTC. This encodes CASSVEQGPSYEQYF.

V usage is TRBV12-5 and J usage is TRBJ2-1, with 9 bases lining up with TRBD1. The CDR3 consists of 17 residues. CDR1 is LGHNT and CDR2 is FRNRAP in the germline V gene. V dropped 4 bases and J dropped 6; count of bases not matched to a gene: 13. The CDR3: CASGSPSGTGHSNEQFF. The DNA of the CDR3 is TGTGCTAGTGGTTCTCCATCCGGGACAGGGCATTCCAATGAGCAGTTCTTC.

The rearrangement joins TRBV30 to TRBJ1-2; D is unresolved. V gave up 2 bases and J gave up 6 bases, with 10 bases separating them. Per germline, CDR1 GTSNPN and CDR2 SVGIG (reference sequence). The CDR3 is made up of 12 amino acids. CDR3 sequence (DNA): TGTGCCTGGAGTATGGGGAGCAATGGCTACACCTTC. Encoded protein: CAWSMGSNGYTF.

In DNA, the CDR3 is TGTGCCAGCAGGCCGCGGGGTGGACACGAGCAGTACTTC. The encoded protein is CASRPRGGHEQYF. The genes are TRBV6-5 and TRBJ2-7, with D possibly TRBD2 on 6 matching bases. Germline loops: CDR1 MNHEY, CDR2 SVGAGI. CDR3 length: 13 residues. Trimming cost V 6 bases and J 5 bases, with 14 bases left between them.